This T cell receptor beta chain was observed in a study of shared clonotypes between healthy human individuals. Whole-study findings and limits: Clonotypes shared by all four donors outscored non-shared clonotypes in generation probability. For naive CD4 cells, approximately 4.7% of clonotypes were shared across a few donors.

This clone appeared a few times. Antigen: not known. Replicate PCRs from sorted subsets contained 200 ng DNA, which is tens of thousands of T cell genomes. Original analysis: With immunoSEQ giving junction-only sequences and no quality scores, filtering differed. Only in-frame clones appear in the TCRdb table, and some are missing; sequencing was by immunoSEQ multiplex PCR. V, J and clone size are those of that table, while D and trimming were read from the DNA. The table includes millions of clones, roughly 96% detected once. The CDR3 has 14 residues. Germline-derived CDR1 and CDR2 are SGDLS and YYNGEE. The V gene lost 3 bases and the J gene lost 2 bases, with 9 bases spanning the gap.

This sequence was found in a man aged 18 to 30 in good health. The V call is TRBV9, the J call TRBJ1-3; D uncertain. Material for sequencing was naive CD4+ T cells sorted from blood. Subset defined: CD45RA+ positively selected. In DNA form, the CDR3 reads TGTGCCAGCAGCGCCTACGGGGCTGGAAACACCATATATTTT. Its translation is CASSAYGAGNTIYF.